What follows are 25 T cell receptor beta chains derived from one specimen sequenced in a study of shared clonotypes between healthy human individuals. The data were produced by immunoSEQ multiplex PCR, yet TCRdb's version contains in-frame clones alone and is incomplete. The table records about a million clones, roughly 70% of them present only once. The sequenced material came from memory CD4+ T cells sorted from blood. Indicated subset: CD45RA-negative fraction. The source is a man younger than 35 in good health.

This clone has only one observation. The chain couples TRBV7-9 to TRBJ2-5; D call uncertain. The tail of the sequence fits TRBJ2-7 better, so the J call may be wrong. CDR1 and CDR2 from the germline V gene are SEHNR and FQNEAQ (reference sequence). The CDR3 is 12 amino acids. Written as DNA, the CDR3 is TGTGCCAGCAGCCCCCCTGGGGACGAGCAGTACTTC. It encodes CASSPPGDEQYF.

The J gene is TRBJ2-7, the V gene TRBV6-1; D unresolved. CDR3 length: 14 amino acids. V dropped 7 bases and J dropped 9 bases, with 22 bases sitting between them. From germline, CDR1 is MNHNS and CDR2 SASEGT. CDR3 amino acids: CASKAGEQSLSQYF. The CDR3 DNA reads TGTGCCAGCAAGGCAGGCGAACAAAGCCTGTCGCAGTACTTC.

The rearrangement joins TRBV4-3 to TRBJ2-4; TRBD2 agrees at 9 bases. CDR3 length equals 16 residues. The V gene end was trimmed by 4 bases and the J gene end by 0 bases; junction bases not matched to a gene: 4. CDR1 is LGHNA and CDR2 is YSLEER in the germline V gene. CDR3 sequence: CASSREAGGAKNIQYF. The DNA for the CDR3 is TGCGCCAGCAGCCGAGAAGCGGGAGGAGCCAAAAACATTCAGTACTTC.

At least ten counts were recorded for this clone. This chain connects TRBV6-4 to TRBJ2-3; 11 bases align to TRBD2. V dropped 5 bases and J dropped 0; count of bases not matched to a gene: 1. The length of the CDR3 is 15 residues. Per the germline V gene, CDR1 is MRHNA and CDR2 is SNTAGT. Here the CDR3 reads CASSLAGGSTDTQYF. The DNA of the CDR3 is TGTGCCAGCAGTTTAGCGGGGGGGAGCACAGATACGCAGTATTTT.

The chain links TRBV5-8 to TRBJ2-5, with D perhaps being TRBD1 or TRBD2 (6 bases each). Germline CDR1 is SGHTS and CDR2 is YDEGEE. The V end lost 1 base, the J end lost 5 bases, and 18 bases lay between the germline ends. The CDR3 consists of 16 residues. CDR3 coding DNA: TGTGCCAGCAGCTTGACGGACAGATACAGCGGGGAGACCCAGTACTTC. Protein sequence: CASSLTDRYSGETQYF.

J is TRBJ2-3 and V is TRBV5-1, with 14 positions matching TRBD2. Germline assignment: CDR1 SGHRS and CDR2 YFSETQ. The CDR3 consists of 17 residues. V was pared by 3 bases and J by 4 bases, with 7 bases of the junction left unmatched. CDR3 amino acids: CASSSSGLAGGADTQYF. In DNA, the CDR3 is TGCGCCAGCAGCTCCTCCGGACTAGCGGGAGGAGCAGATACGCAGTATTTT.

The chain joins TRBV9 to TRBJ1-2, with 9 bases identical to TRBD1. The ends lost 4 bases at V and 8 bases at J; junction bases unmatched: 12. The germline V gene has CDR1 SGDLS and CDR2 YYNGEE. The CDR3 has 15 residues. DNA of the CDR3: TGTGCCAGCAGCCCCCGCGGGGACAGGGTGGGAGGCTACACCTTC. This gives the protein CASSPRGDRVGGYTF.

The chain links TRBV2 to TRBJ1-5, with D perhaps matching TRBD1 (6 bases). Germline V gene lookup returns CDR1 SNHLY and CDR2 FYNNEI. CDR3 length equals 15 residues. Trimming pared 6 bases from V and 2 bases from J, leaving 14 bases between. Here the CDR3 DNA reads TGTGCCAGCAGCCCTCGGGGGGCACGCAATCAGCCCCAGCATTTT. It is translated as CASSPRGARNQPQHF.

This chain uses TRBV29-1 with TRBJ1-2; 10 positions agree with TRBD1. The CDR3 has 13 residues. The germline CDR1 and CDR2 sequences are SQVTM and ANQGSEA. Trimming at V came to 7 bases and at J to 5 bases, leaving 7 bases not matched to a gene. The CDR3 reads CSGTGTGAYGYTF. The CDR3 region has the DNA TGCAGCGGGACTGGGACAGGGGCTTATGGCTACACCTTC.

The rearrangement joins TRBV7-8 to TRBJ1-1; 9 nucleotides agree with TRBD1. CDR1 and CDR2 (germline): SGHVS, FQNEAQ. The CDR3 contains 16 residues. Trimming removed 1 base from V and 6 bases from J; junction bases left unmatched: 9. The CDR3 nucleotides are TGTGCCAGCAGCTTAGGAGGGAGGGGACAGGGACCTGAAGCTTTCTTT. Protein product: CASSLGGRGQGPEAFF.

This chain uses TRBV11-2 with TRBJ1-4; D unclear. There are 13 residues in the CDR3. From germline, CDR1 is SGHAT and CDR2 FQNNGV. Deletions cut 4 bases from V and 7 bases from J, with 10 bases between. The CDR3 reads CASSSGRLEKLFF. DNA of the CDR3: TGTGCCAGCAGCTCTGGACGGCTTGAAAAACTGTTTTTT.

This clone came up many times. The V call is TRBV21-1, the J call TRBJ2-5; TRBD1, as called in the table, went unchecked against the DNA. TRBV21-1 is described as a pseudogene. The CDR3 runs 18 residues. The CDR3 DNA sequence: TGTGCCAGCAGCAAGGACAGGGGGAAGGACGAAGATAGAGAGACCCAGTACTTC. Protein sequence: CASSKDRGKDEDRETQYF.

This chain uses TRBV2 with TRBJ2-2; TRBD2 aligns across 7 bases. V shed 6 bases, J shed 6 bases, and the junction held 7 bases outside the gene matches. The germline gives CDR1 SNHLY, CDR2 FYNNEI. The CDR3 consists of 14 residues. CDR3 in DNA: TGTGCCAGCAGACCGACTAGCTCCGCCGGGGAGCTGTTTTTT. Translation gives CASRPTSSAGELFF.

The chain has TRBV2 and TRBJ2-5, with D tentatively TRBD2 (6 bases). The germline CDR1 and CDR2 sequences are SNHLY and FYNNEI. The CDR3 extends over 14 amino acids. V was trimmed by 5 bases and J by 3 bases, leaving 13 bases between them. Here the CDR3 reads CASSLSGVKETQYF. DNA of the CDR3: TGTGCCAGCAGTTTGTCGGGAGTAAAAGAGACCCAGTACTTC.

This clone was counted a single time. The chain has TRBV18 and TRBJ1-4; 9 nucleotides line up with TRBD1. This CDR3 spans 17 amino acids. From germline, CDR1 is KGHSH and CDR2 LQKENI. J was trimmed by 7 bases and V by 2 bases; bases with no gene match: 11. CDR3: CASSPGTGFESGEKLFF. The DNA of the CDR3 is TGTGCCAGCTCACCAGGGACAGGGTTCGAATCGGGTGAAAAACTGTTTTTT.

The V and J genes are TRBV9 and TRBJ2-2; TRBD2 aligns across 13 bases. CDR1 and CDR2 (germline): SGDLS, YYNGEE. V gave up 0 bases and J gave up 4 bases; unmatched junction bases: 9. The CDR3 contains 19 residues. CDR3 sequence: CASSVAQLAGGPGTGELFF. As DNA, the CDR3 is TGTGCCAGCAGCGTAGCCCAACTAGCGGGAGGGCCGGGCACCGGGGAGCTGTTTTTT.

Only one count was recorded for this clone. J is TRBJ1-1 and V is TRBV2; 8 bases line up with TRBD1. The CDR3 is 15 amino acids. CDR1 SNHLY and CDR2 FYNNEI come from the germline V gene. V was clipped by 3 bases and J by 8 bases; unmatched bases: 11. The CDR3 sequence is CASSEDRTGKEEAFF. The DNA for the CDR3 is TGTGCCAGCAGTGAGGATCGGACAGGGAAAGAGGAAGCTTTCTTT.

This chain joins TRBV5-6 and TRBJ1-1; no clear D. Germline V lookup: CDR1 SGHDT, CDR2 YYEEEE. CDR3 size: 15 residues. Trimming shortened V by 2 bases and J by 1 base, and 12 bases separated the two germline ends. As DNA, the CDR3 is TGTGCCAGCAGCTTTTTCGGGCATGGGAACACTGAAGCTTTCTTT. It specifies CASSFFGHGNTEAFF.

V and J are TRBV21-1 and TRBJ2-5; the tabulated D call, TRBD2, remains unverified against the DNA. TRBV21-1 is recorded as a pseudogene. The CDR3 covers 14 residues. In DNA form, the CDR3 reads TGTGCCAGCAGGGGCGGGGTTAGAGAAGAGACCCAGTACTTC. Translation gives CASRGGVREETQYF.

The V call is TRBV5-4, the J call TRBJ2-5; TRBD1 agrees at 7 bases. Germline loops: CDR1 SGHNT, CDR2 YYREEE (reference sequence). This CDR3 has 14 residues. J lost 3 bases, V lost 4 bases, and 6 bases had no gene match. Here the CDR3 reads CASSHRDRKETQYF. CDR3 nucleotide sequence: TGTGCCAGCAGCCACCGGGACAGAAAAGAGACCCAGTACTTC.

The genes are TRBV7-6 and TRBJ2-1, with 8 bases that match TRBD2. Per the germline V gene, CDR1 is SGHVS and CDR2 is FNYEAQ. V lost 0 bases to trimming and J lost 5 bases; unmatched junction nucleotides: 3. The CDR3 is 15 residues long. In DNA, the CDR3 is TGTGCCAGCAGCTTAGCGTCTAGCGGGCACAATGAGCAGTTCTTC. It yields the protein CASSLASSGHNEQFF.

The V call is TRBV11-2, the J call TRBJ2-3, with D maybe TRBD2 (6 bases). Trimming left V 5 bases short and J 1 base short, with 19 bases between. From germline, CDR1 is SGHAT and CDR2 FQNNGV. This CDR3 is built from 17 residues. CDR3 residues: CASSVRGVRYGTDTQYF. The CDR3 bases are TGTGCCAGCAGCGTCCGCGGGGTGCGGTATGGCACAGATACGCAGTATTTT.

The V and J genes are TRBV7-3 and TRBJ2-3; TRBD2 agrees at 8 bases. J was trimmed by 4 bases and V by 0 bases; bases with no gene match: 12. This CDR3 region has 18 residues. Germline CDR1 and CDR2: SGHTA and FQGTGA. Here the CDR3 DNA reads TGTGCCAGCAGCTTAACTCCTCCGAGCGGGGGCCACGCAGATACGCAGTATTTT. Its protein is CASSLTPPSGGHADTQYF. Full variable domain (outside the CDR3, taken from reference TRBV7-3 and TRBJ2-3): GAGVSQTPSNKVTEKGKYVELRCDPISGHTALYWYRQSLGQGPEFLIYFQGTGAADDSGLPNDRFFAVRPEGSVSTLKIQRTERGDSAVYLCASSLTPPSGGHADTQYFGPGTRLTVL.

This clone has just a few counts. The chain couples TRBV10-3 to TRBJ2-1, with 8 bases lining up with TRBD1. The CDR3 spans 12 residues. Germline V gene lookup returns CDR1 ENHRY and CDR2 SYGVKD. Trimming at V came to 10 bases and at J to 4 bases, leaving 3 bases not matched to a gene. CDR3 bases: TGTGCCACATGGACAGGGTACAATGAGCAGTTCTTC. It specifies CATWTGYNEQFF.

The chain uses TRBV11-3 and TRBJ1-3; D is perhaps TRBD1 (5 bases). Germline values: CDR1 SGHNT, CDR2 YENEEA. The CDR3 contains 17 residues. Trimming stripped 2 bases from V and 4 bases from J, with 18 bases between. The CDR3: CASSLRGVLSGGNTIYF. CDR3 DNA sequence: TGTGCCAGCAGCTTAAGGGGCGTCTTGTCGGGGGGAAACACCATATATTTT.